This T cell receptor (beta chain) was captured in a study of blood T cells in healthy people across ages. Germline-derived CDR1 and CDR2 are ENHRY and SYGVKD. The CDR3 loop spans 15 amino acids. This clonotype was detected a few times. Sequence at one end of the junction differs from germline and may be a read error. With a J-beta primer mix and a sample-barcoded 5' primer, a second PCR ran 7 to 11 cycles. Each CDR3 protein is one row after TCRdb ran MiXCR on the 5' RACE reads. The sample records about 810,000 distinct CDR3 sequences, 30% to 45% being singletons. Each sample yielded at least 6 million isolated PBMCs.

This chain uses TRBV10-3 with TRBJ2-5, with 10 nucleotides matching TRBD2. Sequencing was done on a sample of blood. The TCR comes from a man younger than 35 in good health. The CDR3 sequence: CAARGTSGNGEIQYF. As DNA, the CDR3 is TGTGCCGCGAGGGGAACTAGCGGGAACGGTGAGATCCAGTACTTC.